This T cell receptor beta chain is from a study of beta chain features in type 1 diabetes. Study-wide points: Moderately but significantly shorter TCRB CDR3s were found in Type 1 diabetes patients in all four CD4+ subsets.

This clone was seen repeatedly, ten times or more. No antigen is known for it. The isolated RNA, all of it, was reverse transcribed, so expressed TCRB transcripts were what got sequenced. Sequencing used immunoSEQ multiplex PCR; TCRdb keeps in-frame clones, though not all of them. Found here are some 220,000 clones, approximately 11% of them singletons; the top ten hold about 1.2%. The sequenced sample was central memory CD4+ T cells from blood. The receptor was derived from a man aged 18-30 years in good health.

Here the CDR3 reads CSVTSSYEQYF. The CDR3 nucleotides are TGCAGCGTAACGAGCTCCTACGAGCAGTACTTC. The chain carries TRBV29-1 and TRBJ2-7; D not resolved. CDR3 length: 11 amino acids. Deletions cut 6 bases from V and 0 bases from J, with 6 bases between. Per germline, CDR1 SQVTM and CDR2 ANQGSEA.